The source of this T cell receptor beta chain is a study of identifying expanded T cells in peripheral blood. Broader study findings: About 1.2 clones differed between technical replicates, versus roughly 16 and 20 over time. Variance in clone template counts between approximately two-week samples significantly increased with total template count across all healthy donors.

During the collection period, no donor immune events like infections were recorded. Assay used: immunoSEQ multiplex PCR; TCRdb lists only in-frame clones, some missing. This sample has approximately 85,000 clones, with more than 75% found just once. A word on this clone: Its antigen is not identified.

This CDR3 spans 15 amino acids. Trimming removed 0 bases from V and 6 bases from J; junction bases left unmatched: 8. Germline CDR1 and CDR2: LGHNA and YNFKEQ. The material sequenced was blood. The clonotype comes from a person between 18 and 75 years old in good health. This chain uses TRBV4-2 with TRBJ2-7; 7 bases agree with TRBD2. The CDR3 protein is CASSQDRGVPIEQYF. The CDR3 bases are TGTGCCAGCAGCCAAGATCGGGGGGTCCCCATCGAGCAGTACTTC.